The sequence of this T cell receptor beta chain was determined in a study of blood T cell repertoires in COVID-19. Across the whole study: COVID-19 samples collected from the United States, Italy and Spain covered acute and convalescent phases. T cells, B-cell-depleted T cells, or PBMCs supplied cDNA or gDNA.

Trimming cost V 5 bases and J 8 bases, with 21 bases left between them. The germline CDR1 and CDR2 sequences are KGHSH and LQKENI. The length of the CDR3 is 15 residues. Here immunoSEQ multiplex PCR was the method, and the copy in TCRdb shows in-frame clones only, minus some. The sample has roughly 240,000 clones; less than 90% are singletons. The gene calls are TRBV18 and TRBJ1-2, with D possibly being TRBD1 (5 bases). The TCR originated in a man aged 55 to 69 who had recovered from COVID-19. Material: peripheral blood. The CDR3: CASSSMSGGGRGYTF. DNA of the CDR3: TGTGCCAGCTCATCTATGTCCGGGGGAGGTCGGGGCTACACCTTC. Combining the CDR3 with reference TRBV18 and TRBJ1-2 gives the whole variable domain NAGVMQNPRHLVRRRGQEARLRCSPMKGHSHVYWYRQLPEEGLKFMVYLQKENIIDESGMPKERFSAEFPKEGPSILRIQQVVRGDSAAYFCASSSMSGGGRGYTFGSGTRLTVV.